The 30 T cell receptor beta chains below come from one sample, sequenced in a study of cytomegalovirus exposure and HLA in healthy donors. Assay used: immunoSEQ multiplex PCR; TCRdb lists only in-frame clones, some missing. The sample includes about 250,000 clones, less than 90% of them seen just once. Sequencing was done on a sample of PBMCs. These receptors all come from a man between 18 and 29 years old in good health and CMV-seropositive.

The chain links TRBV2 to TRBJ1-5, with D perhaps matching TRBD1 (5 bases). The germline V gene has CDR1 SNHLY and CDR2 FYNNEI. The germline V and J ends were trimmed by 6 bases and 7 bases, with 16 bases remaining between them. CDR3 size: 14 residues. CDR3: CASSPGANPQPQHF. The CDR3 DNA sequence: TGTGCCAGCAGCCCTGGGGCCAACCCCCAGCCCCAGCATTTT.

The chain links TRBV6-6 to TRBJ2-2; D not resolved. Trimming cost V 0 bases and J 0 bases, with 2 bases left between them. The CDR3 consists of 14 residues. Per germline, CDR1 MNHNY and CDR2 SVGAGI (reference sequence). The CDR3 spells CASSYSTNTGELFF. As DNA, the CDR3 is TGTGCCAGCAGTTACTCGACGAACACCGGGGAGCTGTTTTTT.

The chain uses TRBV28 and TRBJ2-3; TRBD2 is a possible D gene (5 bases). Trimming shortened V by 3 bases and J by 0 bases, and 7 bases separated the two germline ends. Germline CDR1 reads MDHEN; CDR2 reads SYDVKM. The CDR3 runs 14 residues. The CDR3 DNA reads TGTGCCAGCAGTTTGGGGAGCAGCACAGATACGCAGTATTTT. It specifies CASSLGSSTDTQYF.

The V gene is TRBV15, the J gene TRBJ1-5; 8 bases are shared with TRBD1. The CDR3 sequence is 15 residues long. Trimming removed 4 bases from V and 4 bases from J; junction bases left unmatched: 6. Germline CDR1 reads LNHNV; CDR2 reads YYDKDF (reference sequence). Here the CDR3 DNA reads TGTGCCACCAGCATCGACAGGGGTTGGAATCAGCCCCAGCATTTT. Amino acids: CATSIDRGWNQPQHF.

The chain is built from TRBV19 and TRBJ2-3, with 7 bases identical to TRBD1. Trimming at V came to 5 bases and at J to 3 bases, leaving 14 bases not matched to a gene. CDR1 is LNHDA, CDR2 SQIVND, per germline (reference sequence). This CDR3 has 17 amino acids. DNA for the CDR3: TGTGCCAGTAGTTCCCCCCAGACAGGGTTGGTAACAGATACGCAGTATTTT. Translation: CASSSPQTGLVTDTQYF.

The CDR3 spells CASSLGGALPSGANVLTF. CDR3 bases: TGTGCCAGCAGCTTGGGAGGGGCACTACCCTCTGGGGCCAACGTCCTGACTTTC. The chain joins TRBV5-5 to TRBJ2-6; tentatively, D is TRBD1 or TRBD2 (5 bases each). Germline loops: CDR1 SGHKS, CDR2 YYEKEE (reference sequence). V lost 0 bases and J 0 bases, leaving 13 bases between the germline ends. The CDR3 has 18 residues.

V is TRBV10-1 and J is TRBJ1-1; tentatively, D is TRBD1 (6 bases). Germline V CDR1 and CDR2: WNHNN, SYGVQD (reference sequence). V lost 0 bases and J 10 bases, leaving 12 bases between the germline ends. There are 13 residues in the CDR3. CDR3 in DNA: TGCGCCAGCAGTGAGTCGAGGGGGGGGAGAGCTTTCTTT. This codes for CASSESRGGRAFF.

CDR3 nucleotide sequence: TGTGCCAGCAGAGCACTAGCGGGAGGGCACGCCGAGCAGTACTTC. Translating gives CASRALAGGHAEQYF. The chain combines TRBV2 with TRBJ2-7; 13 nucleotides line up with TRBD2. The V gene end was trimmed by 6 bases and the J gene end by 6 bases; junction bases not matched to a gene: 8. The CDR3 spans 15 residues. Germline V gives CDR1 SNHLY, CDR2 FYNNEI.

As DNA, the CDR3 is TGTGCCAGCAGTTATGTCGGGATTAACTATGAGCAGTTCTTC. The encoded protein is CASSYVGINYEQFF. The chain joins TRBV27 to TRBJ2-1, with TRBD2 as a possible D gene (5 bases). The CDR3 has 14 amino acids. Trimming took 4 bases from V and 8 from J, leaving 15 bases between them. The germline V gene has CDR1 MNHEY and CDR2 SMNVEV (reference sequence).

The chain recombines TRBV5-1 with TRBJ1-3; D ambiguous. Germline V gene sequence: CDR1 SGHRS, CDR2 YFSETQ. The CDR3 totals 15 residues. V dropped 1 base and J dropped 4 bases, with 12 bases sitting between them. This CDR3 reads CASSLSPGSGNTIYF. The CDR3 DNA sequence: TGCGCCAGCAGCTTGTCCCCAGGTTCGGGAAACACCATATATTTT.

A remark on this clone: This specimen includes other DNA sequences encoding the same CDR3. The CDR3 DNA is TGTGCCAGCAGTTTAGGGCAGGGTGCAGATACGCAGTATTTT. It yields the protein CASSLGQGADTQYF. The chain combines TRBV27 with TRBJ2-3; TRBD1 is a possible D gene (5 bases). Germline CDR1 reads MNHEY; CDR2 reads SMNVEV (reference sequence). The CDR3 is 14 residues long. V shed 2 bases and J shed 4 bases, with 10 bases lying between them.

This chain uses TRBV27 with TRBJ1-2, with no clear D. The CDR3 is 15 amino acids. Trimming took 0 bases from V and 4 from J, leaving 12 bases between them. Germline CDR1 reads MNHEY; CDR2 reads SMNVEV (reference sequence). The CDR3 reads CASSLSEGGGYGYTF. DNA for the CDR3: TGTGCCAGCAGTTTATCCGAGGGCGGCGGCTATGGCTACACCTTC.

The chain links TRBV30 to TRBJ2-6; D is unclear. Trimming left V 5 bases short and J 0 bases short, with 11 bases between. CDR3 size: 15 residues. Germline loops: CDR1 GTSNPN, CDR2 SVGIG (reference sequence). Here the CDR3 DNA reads TGTGCCTGGGCAGGACCTCTCTCTGGGGCCAACGTCCTGACTTTC. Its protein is CAWAGPLSGANVLTF.

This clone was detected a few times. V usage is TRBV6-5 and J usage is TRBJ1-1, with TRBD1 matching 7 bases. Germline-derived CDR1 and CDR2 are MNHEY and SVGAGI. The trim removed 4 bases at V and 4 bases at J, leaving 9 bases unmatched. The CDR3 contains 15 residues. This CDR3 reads CASSLMQGERTEAFF. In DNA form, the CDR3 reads TGTGCCAGCAGTTTAATGCAGGGGGAACGCACTGAAGCTTTCTTT.

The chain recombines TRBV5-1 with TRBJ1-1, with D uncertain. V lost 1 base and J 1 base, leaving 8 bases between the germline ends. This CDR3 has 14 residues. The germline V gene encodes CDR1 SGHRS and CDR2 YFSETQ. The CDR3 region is CASSLSPTNTEAFF. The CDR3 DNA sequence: TGCGCCAGCAGCTTGTCTCCGACGAACACTGAAGCTTTCTTT.

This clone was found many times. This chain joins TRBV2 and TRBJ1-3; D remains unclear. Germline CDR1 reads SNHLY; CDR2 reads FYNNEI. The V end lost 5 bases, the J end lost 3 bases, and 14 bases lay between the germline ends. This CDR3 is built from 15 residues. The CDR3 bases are TGTGCCAGCAGTATGGGCCTCAATAGTGGAAACACCATATATTTT. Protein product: CASSMGLNSGNTIYF.

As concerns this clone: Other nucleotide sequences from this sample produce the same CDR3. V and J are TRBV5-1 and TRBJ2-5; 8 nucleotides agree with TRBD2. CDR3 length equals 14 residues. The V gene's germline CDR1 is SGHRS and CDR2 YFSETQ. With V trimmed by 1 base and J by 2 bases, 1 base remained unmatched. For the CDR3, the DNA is TGCGCCAGCAGCTTGACTAGCGGACAAGAGACCCAGTACTTC. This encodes CASSLTSGQETQYF.

DNA for the CDR3: TGTGCCAGCAGTTACTCATGGGACAGGGCTACCGGGGAGCTGTTTTTT. Protein: CASSYSWDRATGELFF. The J gene is TRBJ2-2, the V gene TRBV6-5, with TRBD1 matching over 9 bases. Germline CDR1 reads MNHEY; CDR2 reads SVGAGI. The length of the CDR3 is 16 residues. V lost 0 bases to trimming and J lost 5 bases; unmatched junction nucleotides: 4.

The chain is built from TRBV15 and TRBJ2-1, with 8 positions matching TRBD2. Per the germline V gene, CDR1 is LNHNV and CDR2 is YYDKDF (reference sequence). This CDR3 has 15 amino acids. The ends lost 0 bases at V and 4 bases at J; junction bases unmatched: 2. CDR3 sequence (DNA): TGTGCCACCAGCAGAGAACTAGCGGTATACAATGAGCAGTTCTTC. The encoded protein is CATSRELAVYNEQFF.

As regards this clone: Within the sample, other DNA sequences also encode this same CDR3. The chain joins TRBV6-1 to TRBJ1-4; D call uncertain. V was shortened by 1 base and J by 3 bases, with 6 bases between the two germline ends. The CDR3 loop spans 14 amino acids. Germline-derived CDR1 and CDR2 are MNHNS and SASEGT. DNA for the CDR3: TGTGCCAGCAGTGAAGTAGGGCCTAATGAAAAACTGTTTTTT. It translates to CASSEVGPNEKLFF.

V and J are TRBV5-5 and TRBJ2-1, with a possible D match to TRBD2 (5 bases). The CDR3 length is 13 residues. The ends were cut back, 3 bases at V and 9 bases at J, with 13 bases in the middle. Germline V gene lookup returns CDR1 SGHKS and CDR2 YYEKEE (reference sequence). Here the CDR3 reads CASSSPTRVEQFF. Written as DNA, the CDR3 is TGTGCCAGCAGCTCCCCAACTAGGGTTGAGCAGTTCTTC. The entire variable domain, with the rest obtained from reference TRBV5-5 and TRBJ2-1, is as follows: DAGVTQSPTHLIKTRGQQVTLRCSPISGHKSVSWYQQVLGQGPQFIFQYYEKEERGRGNFPDRFSARQFPNYSSELNVNALLLGDSALYLCASSSPTRVEQFFGPGTRLTVL.

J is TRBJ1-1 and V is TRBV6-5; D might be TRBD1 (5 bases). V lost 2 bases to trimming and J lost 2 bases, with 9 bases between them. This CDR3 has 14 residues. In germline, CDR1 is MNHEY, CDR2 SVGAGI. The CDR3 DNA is TGTGCCAGCAGTTACAGTAGGGGTAACACTGAAGCTTTCTTT. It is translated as CASSYSRGNTEAFF.

CDR3 bases: TGTGCCAGCAGAAGTGGACAGTTAAATCAGCCCCAGCATTTT. Encoded protein: CASRSGQLNQPQHF. The rearrangement uses TRBV28 and TRBJ1-5, with D possibly TRBD1 on 6 matching bases. CDR1 MDHEN and CDR2 SYDVKM come from the germline V gene. Between the trimmed V and J ends, which lost 6 bases and 4 bases, there was a span of 13 bases. CDR3 length: 14 residues.

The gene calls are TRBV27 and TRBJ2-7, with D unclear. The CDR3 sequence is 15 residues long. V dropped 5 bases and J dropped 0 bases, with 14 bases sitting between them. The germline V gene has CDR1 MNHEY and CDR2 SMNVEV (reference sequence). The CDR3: CASSLKPTTSYEQYF. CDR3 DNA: TGTGCCAGCAGTCTAAAACCAACGACCTCCTACGAGCAGTACTTC.

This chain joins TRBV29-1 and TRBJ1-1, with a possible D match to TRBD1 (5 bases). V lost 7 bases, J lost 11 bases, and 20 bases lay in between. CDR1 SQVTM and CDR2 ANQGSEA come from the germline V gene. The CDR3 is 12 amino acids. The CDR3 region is CSGLRGVGGAFF. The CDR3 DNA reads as TGCAGCGGCTTGCGGGGGGTCGGGGGGGCTTTCTTT.

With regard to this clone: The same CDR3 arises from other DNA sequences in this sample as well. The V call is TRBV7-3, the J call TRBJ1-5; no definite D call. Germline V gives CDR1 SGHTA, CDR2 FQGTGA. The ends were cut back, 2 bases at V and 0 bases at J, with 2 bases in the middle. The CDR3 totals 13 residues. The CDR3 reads CASSLDSNQPQHF. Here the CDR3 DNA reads TGTGCCAGCAGCTTAGATAGCAATCAGCCCCAGCATTTT.

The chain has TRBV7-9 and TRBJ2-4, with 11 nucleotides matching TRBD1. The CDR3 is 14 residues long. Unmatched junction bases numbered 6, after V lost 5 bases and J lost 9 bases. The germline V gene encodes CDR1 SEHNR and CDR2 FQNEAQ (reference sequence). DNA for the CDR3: TGTGCCAGCAGCGCCCGGACAGGGGGCGGCATTCAGTACTTC. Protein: CASSARTGGGIQYF.

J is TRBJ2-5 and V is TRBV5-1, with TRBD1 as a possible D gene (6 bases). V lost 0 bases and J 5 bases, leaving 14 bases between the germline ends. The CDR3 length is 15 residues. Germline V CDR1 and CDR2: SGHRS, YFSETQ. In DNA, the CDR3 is TGCGCCAGCAGCTTGGGCCCACAGGGCGGGGAGACCCAGTACTTC. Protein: CASSLGPQGGETQYF.

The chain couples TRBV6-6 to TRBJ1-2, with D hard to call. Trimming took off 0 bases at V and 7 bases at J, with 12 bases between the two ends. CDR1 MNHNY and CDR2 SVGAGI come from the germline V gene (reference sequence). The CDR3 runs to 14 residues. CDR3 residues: CASSYSSRAGGYTF. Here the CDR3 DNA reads TGTGCCAGCAGTTACTCGTCGAGGGCGGGTGGCTACACCTTC.

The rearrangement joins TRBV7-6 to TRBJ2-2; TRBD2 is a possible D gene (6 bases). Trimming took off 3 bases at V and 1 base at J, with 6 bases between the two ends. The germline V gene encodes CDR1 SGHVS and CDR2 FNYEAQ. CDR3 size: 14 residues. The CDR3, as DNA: TGTGCCAGCAGCTTTAGCGGGAACACCGGGGAGCTGTTTTTT. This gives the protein CASSFSGNTGELFF.